One TCR beta chain is described in this entry. This clone's antigen is unknown. The sample holds no much larger clone one base away, and base qualities are not on file. The data stem from a study of cytomegalovirus exposure and HLA in healthy donors (dated by TCRdb to between 2016 and 2019). Describing the broader study: According to an earlier analysis of 587 of the donors, about 180 million T cells yielded 117 million unique TCR beta sequences and roughly 280 Gb of sequence data. Typing coverage differed by locus: A, B, C, DRB1 and DQB1 were typed in about 629-640 donors, DQA1 in 522, DPA1 in some 600, and DPB1 in just under 490. In a later analysis, previously published TCR beta repertoires from fewer than 750 donors were re-analyzed and high-resolution HLA genotyping was added so that TCR occurrence patterns could be studied. An early release covering 550 to 650 HLA-typed donors comprised around 300 gigabases of sequencing data and tens of millions of unique TCR sequences. In the later analysis, no new phenotypic data were used to find candidate immune exposures; instead, reliance was placed on TCR beta sequences and their occurrence across donors. Every repertoire in the discovery cohort had been generated on one and the same sequencing platform. Among the roughly 400 genotyped donors, approximately 76% belonged to the genetic ancestry cluster associated with self-reported Caucasian donors. The study used immunosequencing to profile the T cell repertoires of several hundred subjects and linked those repertoires to cytomegalovirus serostatus. Donor age, sex, ethnicity and CMV serostatus were compiled alongside the repertoire data. Both class I and class II loci were covered by HLA typing, at four-digit resolution. Because of strong linkage in the cohort, roughly five DR-DQ haplotypes were treated as single units for association and clustering. Among some 410 genotyped donors of the cohort, an average of around 220,000 unique TCR beta nucleotide sequences was sequenced per donor, of which 15% to 20% were non-productive. A later genetic analysis took genome-wide SNP genotypes for about three fifths of the 666 donors and used that subset as a discovery cohort. The study aimed to test whether signatures of past pathogen exposure could be identified by cataloging public T cell receptors. High-throughput TCR immunosequencing, statistical association of individual TCRs with disease status, and machine learning were combined to predict cytomegalovirus infection status. Besides the first cohort of more than 650 subjects, a separate validation cohort made up of 120 different subjects was used. An earlier analysis of around 540 of the donors applied high-throughput TCR beta sequencing to assess whether each TCR beta V gene segment acted as functional or pseudogenic. What the authors observed across the whole study: Because counts were too low, seventeen rarely observed V segments, including chromosome 9 orphons, were left out of the earlier analysis of 587 of the donors. In this cohort, only TCR beta chains were sequenced, and detectable features were limited by the absence of alpha or paired-chain data. A later analysis found that HLA-associated TCR beta chains were more clonally expanded and had lower generation probabilities than equally common non-associated chains. In a later analysis, TCR association rates were found to vary across HLA loci, with the most associated TCRs seen for DRB1 alleles and the fewest for HLA-C alleles. A further reported finding was that TCR beta sequences accurately predicted the HLA-A and HLA-B alleles for most subjects in the first cohort. Specific HLA alleles were associated with 18,000 or so TCR beta sequences at a false discovery rate of 0.05 in a later analysis. Linkage disequilibrium might explain the correlated functional status among segregating V segments, but an unknown experimental factor could not be ruled out. A cluster of highly shared sequence variants was judged likely to be a technical artifact of the sequencing pipeline. According to a later analysis, most CMV-associated TCR beta chains appeared to be HLA-restricted, and the HLA associations seemed to be driven largely by CMV exposure. Most TCR sequences were seen in very few donors, while some public TCRs were found in many individuals. The 87-base-pair reads could not distinguish some IMGT-functional V segments, including TRBV6-2 and TRBV6-3, so those segments were excluded. Three of the identified cytomegalovirus-associated TCR beta chains were confirmed in vitro to be specific for cytomegalovirus antigens. Broadly in line with IMGT annotations, most TCR beta V segments showed up in productive rearrangements about 87% or about 30% of the time in an earlier analysis of around 600 of the donors. Sequencing depth was assumed to be roughly uniform across donors in the presence/absence analyses, though that assumption may not hold. HLA typing was unavailable for some donors at each locus, so association tests used only the typed subset. The study listed approximately 160 TCR beta chains as associated with cytomegalovirus. The only immune exposure information available for the cohort was CMV serostatus. According to a later analysis, parvovirus B19, influenza, CMV and Epstein-Barr virus appeared linked to several top co-occurrence clusters. The classifier was reported to diagnose cytomegalovirus status with high specificity and sensitivity in both the original and validation cohorts. In a later genetic analysis, a missense DCLRE1C variant was associated with V-gene and J-gene trimming of TCR beta chains, and the association was replicated in an independent cohort. When HLA alleles, especially DR and DQ, strongly co-occurred, TCR associations were difficult to assign to individual alleles. The authors suggested that the approach could potentially be extended to other disease states and immunological phenotypes. Compared with the approximately 720-donor mean, donors in an Asian-associated ancestry cluster had fewer N-insertions in productive TCRs, according to a later genetic analysis.

Relative to germline, V is missing 5 bases and J is missing 12 bases, with 7 bases of the junction outside any gene match. The germline V gene encodes CDR1 MDHEN and CDR2 SYDVKM. The CDR3 measures 12 amino acids from cysteine to phenylalanine. CDR3 DNA only is kept here, 36 bases in frame from base 1. The cohort was made up of about 670 healthy bone marrow donors. At the time of sampling, every cohort member was nominally healthy, though immune exposures that went unrecorded were likely present. The donor tested CMV seronegative, placing the donor among the 352 seronegative members of the cohort. A peripheral blood sample was provided by each donor, and peripheral blood mononuclear cells were used for TCR beta sequencing. Genomic DNA was extracted from the blood cell samples with the Qiagen DNeasy Blood Extraction Kit. Library preparation was by the immunoSEQ multiplex PCR assay. A mixture of 60 forward primers for TCR Vbeta segments and 13 reverse primers for TCR Jbeta segments was used in the multiplex PCR. The CDR3 region of rearranged TCR beta genes was amplified from genomic DNA with a multiplex PCR assay. On the Illumina HiSeq System, the amplified TCR beta libraries were sequenced as 87-base-pair reads. For the original study's pipeline: Across the roughly 600 repertoires, a later analysis counted approximately 83 million unique TCR beta chains, 9.5 million to 13 million of which were shared by at least two donors. Raw reads were error-corrected and collapsed into unique sequences by a nearest-neighbor algorithm in which closely related sequences were merged to remove PCR and sequencing errors. To assign V, D and J gene segments, CDR3 sequences were aligned to IMGT reference sequences. For a sequence to be retained, at least a six-nucleotide match to both a V gene segment and a J gene segment was required. A rearrangement counted as productive if the CDR3 had no stop codons and remained in frame with V and J, and every other rearrangement counted as non-productive. CDR3 was defined by IMGT convention, running from the second conserved V-encoded cysteine to the conserved J-encoded phenylalanine. The earlier analysis of 587 of the donors excluded any sequence lacking an unambiguous match to a single V gene segment. An earlier analysis of 450 to 650 of the donors called V segments functional above 56.7% productive rearrangements and segregating when the between-donor standard deviation exceeded 5%. To diagnose cytomegalovirus status from the catalog of TCR beta chain sequences, a statistical classification framework was built. A later analysis assigned V and J genes by comparing TCR nucleotide sequences with IMGT/GENE-DB human TR gene sequences. Using the TCRdist pipeline, a later analysis assigned CDR3 sequences along with most-parsimonious VDJ recombination scenarios. In a later analysis, each TCR beta chain was defined by its CDR3 amino acid sequence together with its V-gene family, and reads without a unique V-gene family were excluded. A later analysis removed 500 to 600 highly shared, low-generation-probability nucleotide sequences to deal with suspected cross-contamination and a sequencing artifact. For each public chain, a later analysis derived a clonal expansion index from normalized ranks of inferred template counts within each repertoire. In a later analysis, generation probabilities were computed using a VDJ recombination model fitted to out-of-frame rearrangements, and the results were checked against IGoR. In a later analysis, hypergeometric tests were used to score TCR-TCR, TCR-HLA and TCR-CMV co-occurrence, with a repertoire-size bias correction applied to TCR pairs. In a later analysis, false discovery rates were estimated by permuting HLA or CMV assignments 20 times. In a later analysis, co-occurring TCRs were grouped using DBSCAN, with TCRdist sequence similarity added in when clustering inside HLA-allele-positive subsets. Repertoires with fewer than 30,000 or more than 120,000 public chains were left out of co-occurrence clustering, as were five repertoires with anomalous nucleotide sharing. TCRdb retrieved this table from immuneACCESS and kept in-frame rearrangements only. Not all clones are present; in checked studies, unresolved V genes account for under half, and no reason is known for the remainder. The V and J calls and clone size come from that table; D and trimming were worked out from the DNA. In this sample the table shows some 180,000 clones, roughly 82% of which occur a single time. The ten largest clonotypes hold less than 2% of the sample.

Sequencing was performed on PBMCs. In this chain, TRBV28 is recombined with TRBJ2-7, with 10 bases in between that match TRBD2. The sequence was collected from a man aged 40-49 years in good health and CMV-seronegative. For the CDR3, the sequence is CASSPPAGGRYF. The nucleotide sequence reads as follows: TGTGCCAGCAGTCCCCCAGCGGGAGGGCGGTACTTC.